This T cell receptor (beta chain) was sequenced in a study of shared clonotypes between healthy human individuals. This CDR3 has 16 amino acids. J gave up 8 bases and V 4 bases, and 11 bases lay outside the gene matches. Germline CDR1 reads SGHKS; CDR2 reads YYEKEE (reference sequence). TCRdb's table, derived via immunoSEQ multiplex PCR, lists solely in-frame clones and lacks some. Of millions of clones in the sample, 85% to 95% were seen once. What was sequenced was naive CD4+ T cells sorted from blood. Subset meaning: CD45RA+ positively selected. The TCR originated in a man aged 18 to 30 in good health. This sequence joins TRBV5-5 and TRBJ1-6; TRBD1 matches at 8 bases. Here the CDR3 reads CASSSTGGLTDSPLHF. For the CDR3, the DNA is TGTGCCAGCAGCAGCACAGGGGGTCTAACAGATTCACCCCTCCACTTT. The entire variable domain, with the rest obtained from reference TRBV5-5 and TRBJ1-6, is as follows: DAGVTQSPTHLIKTRGQQVTLRCSPISGHKSVSWYQQVLGQGPQFIFQYYEKEERGRGNFPDRFSARQFPNYSSELNVNALLLGDSALYLCASSSTGGLTDSPLHFGNGTRLTVT.